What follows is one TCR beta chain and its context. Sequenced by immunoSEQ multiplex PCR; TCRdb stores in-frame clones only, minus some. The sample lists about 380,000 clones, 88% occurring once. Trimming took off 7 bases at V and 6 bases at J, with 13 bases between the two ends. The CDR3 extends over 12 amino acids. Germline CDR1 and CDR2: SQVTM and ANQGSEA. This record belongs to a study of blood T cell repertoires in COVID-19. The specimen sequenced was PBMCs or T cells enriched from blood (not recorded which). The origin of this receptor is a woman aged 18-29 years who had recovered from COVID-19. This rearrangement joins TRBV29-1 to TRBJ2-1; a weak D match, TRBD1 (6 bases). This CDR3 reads CSGTGMPNEQFF. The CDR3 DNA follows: TGCAGCGGCACAGGGATGCCCAATGAGCAGTTCTTC.